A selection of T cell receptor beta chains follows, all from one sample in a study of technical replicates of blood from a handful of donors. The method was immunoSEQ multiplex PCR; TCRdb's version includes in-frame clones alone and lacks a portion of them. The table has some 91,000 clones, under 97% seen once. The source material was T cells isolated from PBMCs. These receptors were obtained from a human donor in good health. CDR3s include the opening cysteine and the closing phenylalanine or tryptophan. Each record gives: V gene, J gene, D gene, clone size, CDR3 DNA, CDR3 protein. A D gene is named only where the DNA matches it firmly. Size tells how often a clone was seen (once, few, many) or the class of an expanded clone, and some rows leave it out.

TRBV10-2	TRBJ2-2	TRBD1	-	TGCGCCAGCAGTGACCCAGGGGGCCCCGGGGAGCTGTTTTTT	CASSDPGGPGELFF
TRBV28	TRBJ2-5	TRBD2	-	TGTTCCGCGGGGGACCCCCGAGAGACCCAGTACTTC	CSAGDPRETQYF
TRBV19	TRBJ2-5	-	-	TGTGCCAGTAGTGAACAGGTACAAGAGACCCAGTACTTC	CASSEQVQETQYF
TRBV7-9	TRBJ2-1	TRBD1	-	TGTGCCAGCGCCCACAGGGGGCCTCTCGATGAGCAGTTCTTC	CASAHRGPLDEQFF
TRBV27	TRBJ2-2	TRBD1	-	TGTGCCAGCAGAAACAAGGGGGCTGGAACCGGGGAGCTGTTTTTT	CASRNKGAGTGELFF
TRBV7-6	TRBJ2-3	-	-	TGTGCCAGCAGCTCCCGGACAGGCACAGATACGCAGTATTTT	CASSSRTGTDTQYF
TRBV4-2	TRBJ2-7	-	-	TGTGCCAGCAGCCAAGTGGCTAGAGAGCACGAGCAGTACTTC	CASSQVAREHEQYF
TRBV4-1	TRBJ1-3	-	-	TGCGCCAGCAGCCAAGTTCCACAGGGTCCGGGGGGAAACACCATATATTTT	CASSQVPQGPGGNTIYF
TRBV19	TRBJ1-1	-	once	TGTGCCAGTAGTATAAGCCCTCAATTTGAAGCTTTCTTT	CASSISPQFEAFF
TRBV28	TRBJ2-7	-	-	TGTGCCAGCAGTCGCAGACTTACCTACGAGCAGTACTTC	CASSRRLTYEQYF
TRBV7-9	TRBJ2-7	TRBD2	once	TGTGCCAGCAGCCCCTGGACTAGCGGGAGACCCGGCGAGCAGTACTTC	CASSPWTSGRPGEQYF
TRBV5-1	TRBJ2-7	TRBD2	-	TGCGCCAGCAGCCTACGCGACTTACAGACTAGCGGGGTATCCTACGAGCAGTACTTC	CASSLRDLQTSGVSYEQYF
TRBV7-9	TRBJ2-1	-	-	TGTGCCAGCAGCTTACTTCCCAATGAGCAGTTCTTC	CASSLLPNEQFF
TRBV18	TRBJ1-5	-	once	TGTGCCAGCTCACCCGGGTTAGATCAGCCCCAGCATTTT	CASSPGLDQPQHF
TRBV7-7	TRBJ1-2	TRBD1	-	TGTGCTAGCAGCTTGGGACAGAGCGATGGCTACACCTTC	CASSLGQSDGYTF
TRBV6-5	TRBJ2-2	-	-	TGTGCCAGCTCCGTAGGGGGGGGCGGGACCGGGGAGCTGTTTTTT	CASSVGGGGTGELFF
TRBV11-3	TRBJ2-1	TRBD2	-	TGTGCCAGCAGCCGCGCTAGCGGGGGAGGTCGCTACAATGAGCAGTTCTTC	CASSRASGGGRYNEQFF
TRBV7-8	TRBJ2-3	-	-	TGTGCCAGCAGCTTAGGGGGGGAGATCACAGATACGCAGTATTTT	CASSLGGEITDTQYF
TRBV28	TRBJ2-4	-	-	TGTGCCAGCAGTTATGTAGGACTAGCCAAAAACATTCAGTACTTC	CASSYVGLAKNIQYF
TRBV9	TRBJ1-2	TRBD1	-	TGTGCCAGCAGCGCCGGACAGGGGAACTATGGCTACACCTTC	CASSAGQGNYGYTF
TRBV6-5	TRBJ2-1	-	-	TGTGCCAGCAGTCGCAACAGAGTCTACAATGAGCAGTTCTTC	CASSRNRVYNEQFF
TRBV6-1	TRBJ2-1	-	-	TGTGCCAGCAGTGATCTCGGGACTCCTGTATACAATGAGCAGTTCTTC	CASSDLGTPVYNEQFF
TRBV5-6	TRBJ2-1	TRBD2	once	TGTGCCAGCAGCCCAACGTTTATAGCGGGGTTATACAATGAGCAGTTCTTC	CASSPTFIAGLYNEQFF
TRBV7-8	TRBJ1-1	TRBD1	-	TGTGCCAGCAGCCCGGACAGGGCGGGGACTGAAGCTTTCTTT	CASSPDRAGTEAFF
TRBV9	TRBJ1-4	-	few	TGTGCCAGCACGCGGGCCTCGAATGAAAAACTGTTTTTT	CASTRASNEKLFF
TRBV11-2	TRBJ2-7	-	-	TGTGCCAGCAGCGGGGCGGGGGAGCAGTACTTC	CASSGAGEQYF
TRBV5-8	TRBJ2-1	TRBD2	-	TGTGCCAGCAGCTGGGGGCTAGCGGGAGGGCCATTTATGGGGGATGAGCAGTTCTTC	CASSWGLAGGPFMGDEQFF
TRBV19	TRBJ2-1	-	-	TGTGCCAGTAGTATAGTGGGGAGGCTAGCGTCACACAATGAGCAGTTCTTC	CASSIVGRLASHNEQFF
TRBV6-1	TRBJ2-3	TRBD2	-	TGTGCCAGCAGTGAAGCGCGGGGACTAGCGGGGGAGACCACAGATACGCAGTATTTT	CASSEARGLAGETTDTQYF
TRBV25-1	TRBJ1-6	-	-	TGTGCCAGCGGCCAGGCTGCGTCTTCACCCCTCCACTTT	CASGQAASSPLHF
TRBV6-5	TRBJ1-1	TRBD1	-	TGTGCCAGCAGTTACGGGACAGGGAACACTGAAGCTTTCTTT	CASSYGTGNTEAFF
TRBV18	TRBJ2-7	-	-	TGTGCCAGCTCACCAAGTGGGGAGACCTACGAGCAGTACTTC	CASSPSGETYEQYF
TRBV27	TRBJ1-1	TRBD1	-	TGTGCCAGCAGTTTTAGGGGGCAAGACACTGAAGCTTTCTTT	CASSFRGQDTEAFF
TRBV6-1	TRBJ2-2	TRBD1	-	TGTGCCAGCAGTGAAGCGACAGGGGTGAACACCGGGGAGCTGTTTTTT	CASSEATGVNTGELFF
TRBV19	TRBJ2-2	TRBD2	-	TGTGCCAGTAGTACCGGGGGGGGGAGAAGTCACACCGGGGAGCTGTTTTTT	CASSTGGGRSHTGELFF
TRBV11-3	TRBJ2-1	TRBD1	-	TGTGCCAGCAGCTTAGAAGGGACAGGGGCCAGCTCCTACAATGAGCAGTTCTTC	CASSLEGTGASSYNEQFF
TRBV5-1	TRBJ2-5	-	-	TGCGCCAGCTCGGACATCAAGGAGACCCAGTACTTC	CASSDIKETQYF
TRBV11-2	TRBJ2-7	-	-	TGTGCCAGCAGCAAAATAGAGCGGGCCTACGAGCAGTACTTC	CASSKIERAYEQYF
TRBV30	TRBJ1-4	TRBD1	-	TGTGCCTGGGGGGGACAGACCGCAACTAATGAAAAACTGTTTTTT	CAWGGQTATNEKLFF
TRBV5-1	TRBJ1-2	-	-	TGCGCCAGCAGCCGGACCCAGGGTAACTATGGCTACACCTTC	CASSRTQGNYGYTF
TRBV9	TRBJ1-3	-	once	TGTGCCAGCAGCGCTCAGGGTAGCCTCTCTGGAAACACCATATATTTT	CASSAQGSLSGNTIYF
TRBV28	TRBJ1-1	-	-	TGTGCCAGCACCCTATACAGGGACACTGAAGCTTTCTTT	CASTLYRDTEAFF
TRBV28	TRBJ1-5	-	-	TGTGCCAGCAGTCGACCCGCCGGGCAGCCCCAGCATTTT	CASSRPAGQPQHF
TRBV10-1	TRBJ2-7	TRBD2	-	TGCGCCAGCAGTGAGTCGCGCGGGAGGGCCGACGAGCAGTACTTC	CASSESRGRADEQYF